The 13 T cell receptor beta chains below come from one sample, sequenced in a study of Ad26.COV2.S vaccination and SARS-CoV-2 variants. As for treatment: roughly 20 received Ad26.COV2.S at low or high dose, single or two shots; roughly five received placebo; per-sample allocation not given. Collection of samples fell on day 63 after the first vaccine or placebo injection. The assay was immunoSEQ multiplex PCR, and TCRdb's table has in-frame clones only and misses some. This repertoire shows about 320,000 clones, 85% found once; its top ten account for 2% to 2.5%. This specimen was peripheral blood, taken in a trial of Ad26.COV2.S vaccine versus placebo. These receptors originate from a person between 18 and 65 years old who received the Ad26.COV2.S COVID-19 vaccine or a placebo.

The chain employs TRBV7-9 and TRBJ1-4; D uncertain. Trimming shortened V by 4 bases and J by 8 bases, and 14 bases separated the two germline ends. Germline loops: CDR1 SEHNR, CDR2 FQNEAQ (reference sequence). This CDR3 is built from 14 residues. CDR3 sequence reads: CASSSPGGREKLFF. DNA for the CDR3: TGTGCCAGCAGCTCCCCGGGCGGGAGAGAAAAACTGTTTTTT.

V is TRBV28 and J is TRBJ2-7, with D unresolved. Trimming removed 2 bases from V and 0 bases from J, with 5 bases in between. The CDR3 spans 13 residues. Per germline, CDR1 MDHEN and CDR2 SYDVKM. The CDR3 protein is CASSLLDSYEQYF. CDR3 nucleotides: TGTGCCAGCAGTTTACTCGACTCCTACGAGCAGTACTTC.

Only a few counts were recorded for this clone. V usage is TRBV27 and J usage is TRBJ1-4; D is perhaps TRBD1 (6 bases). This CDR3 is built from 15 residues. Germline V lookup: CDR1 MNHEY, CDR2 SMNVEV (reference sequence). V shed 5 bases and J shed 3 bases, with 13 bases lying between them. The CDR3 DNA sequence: TGTGCCAGCAGTCCTTTGGACAGATCTAATGAAAAACTGTTTTTT. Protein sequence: CASSPLDRSNEKLFF.

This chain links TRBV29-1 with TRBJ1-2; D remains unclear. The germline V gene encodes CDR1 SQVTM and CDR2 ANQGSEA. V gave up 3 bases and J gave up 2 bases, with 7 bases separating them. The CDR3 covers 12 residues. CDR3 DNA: TGCAGCGTTGACGGCTCCAACTATGGCTACACCTTC. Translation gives CSVDGSNYGYTF.

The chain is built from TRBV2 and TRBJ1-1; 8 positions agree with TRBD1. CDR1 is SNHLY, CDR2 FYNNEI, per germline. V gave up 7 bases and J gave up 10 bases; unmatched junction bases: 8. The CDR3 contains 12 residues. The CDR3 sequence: CASTLDRVRAFF. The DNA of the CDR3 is TGTGCCAGCACCTTGGACAGGGTAAGAGCTTTCTTT.

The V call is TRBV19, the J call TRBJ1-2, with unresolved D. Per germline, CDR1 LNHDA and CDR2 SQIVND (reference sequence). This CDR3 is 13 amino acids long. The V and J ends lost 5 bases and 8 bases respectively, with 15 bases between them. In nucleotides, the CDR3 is TGTGCCAGTAGTGCCCCCCTCGAATACGGCTACACCTTC. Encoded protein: CASSAPLEYGYTF.

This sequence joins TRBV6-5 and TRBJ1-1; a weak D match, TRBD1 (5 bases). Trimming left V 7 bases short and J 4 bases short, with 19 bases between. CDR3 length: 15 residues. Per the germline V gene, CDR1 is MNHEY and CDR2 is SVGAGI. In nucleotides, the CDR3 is TGTGCCAGCACCTACGGGTCGGGACTGGCCACTGAAGCTTTCTTT. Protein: CASTYGSGLATEAFF.

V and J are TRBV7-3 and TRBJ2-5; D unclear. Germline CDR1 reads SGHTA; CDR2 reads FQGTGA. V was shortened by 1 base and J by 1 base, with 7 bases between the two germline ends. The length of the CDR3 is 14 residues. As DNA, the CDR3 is TGTGCCAGCAGCTTAAGTCAGCGCCAAGAGACCCAGTACTTC. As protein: CASSLSQRQETQYF.

The CDR3 coding sequence is TGTGCCAGTTCCGAACCTACGGGATCGCTTAGCACAGATACGCAGTATTTT. Translation gives CASSEPTGSLSTDTQYF. The J gene is TRBJ2-3, the V gene TRBV19; weak D call: TRBD2 (5 bases). This CDR3 spans 17 amino acids. The V end lost 8 bases, the J end lost 0 bases, and 21 bases lay between the germline ends. Germline-derived CDR1 and CDR2 are LNHDA and SQIVND (reference sequence).

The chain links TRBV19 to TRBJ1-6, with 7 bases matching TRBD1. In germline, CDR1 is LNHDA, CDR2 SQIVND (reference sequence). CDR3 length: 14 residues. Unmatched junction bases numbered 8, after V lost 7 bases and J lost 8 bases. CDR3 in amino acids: CASTSGTEDSPLHF. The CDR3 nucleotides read TGTGCCAGTACCTCCGGGACAGAAGATTCACCCCTCCACTTT. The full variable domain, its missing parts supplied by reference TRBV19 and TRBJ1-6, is DGGITQSPKYLFRKEGQNVTLSCEQNLNHDAMYWYRQDPGQGLRLIYYSQIVNDFQKGDIAEGYSVSREKKESFPLTVTSAQKNPTAFYLCASTSGTEDSPLHFGNGTRLTVT.

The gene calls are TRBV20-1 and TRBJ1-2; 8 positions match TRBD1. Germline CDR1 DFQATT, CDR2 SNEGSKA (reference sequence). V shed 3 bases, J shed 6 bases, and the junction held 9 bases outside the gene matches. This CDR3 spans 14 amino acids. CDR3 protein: CSASHRGITNGYTF. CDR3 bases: TGCAGTGCTAGTCACAGGGGGATAACTAATGGCTACACCTTC.

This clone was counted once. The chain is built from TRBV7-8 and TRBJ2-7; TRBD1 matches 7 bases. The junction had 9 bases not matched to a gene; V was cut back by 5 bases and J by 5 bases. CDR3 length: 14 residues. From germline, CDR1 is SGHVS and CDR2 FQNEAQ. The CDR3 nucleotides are TGTGCCAGCAGCGCGACAGGGTTAATCGACGAGCAGTACTTC. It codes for CASSATGLIDEQYF.

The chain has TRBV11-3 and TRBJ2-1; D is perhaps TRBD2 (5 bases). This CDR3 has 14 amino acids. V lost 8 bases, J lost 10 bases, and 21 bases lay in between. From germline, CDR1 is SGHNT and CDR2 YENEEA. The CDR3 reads CASGPRGSFGEQFF. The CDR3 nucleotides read TGTGCCAGCGGACCTCGGGGATCTTTCGGGGAGCAGTTCTTC.